The sequence of this T cell receptor (beta chain) was determined in a study of T cell repertoires in cytomegalovirus infection. About the study: Recently described HLA-C-restricted plus well-studied HLA-B-restricted CMV epitopes were used.

This CDR3 has 14 residues. J gave up 0 bases and V 8 bases, and 3 bases lay outside the gene matches. Concerning this clonotype: Its antigen is undetermined.

Study results and caveats: The cumulative frequency of public TCR beta families distinguished individuals who carried CMV together with the relevant HLA. The ex vivo response showed dominance by HLA-C-restricted CMV-specific TCR beta clonotypes.

TCRdb passed the reads through MiXCR, listing each CDR3 protein once. This table holds some 590,000 distinct CDR3 sequences, 40% found once. The chain uses TRBV12-3 or TRBV12-4 and TRBJ2-3; 9 bases line up with TRBD2. This clonotype was obtained from a human donor in good health (CMV status not recorded). Some clones in this sample may be carry-over from other donors' samples. The sample consisted of cultured PBMCs, taken from culture after CMV antigen stimulation. The CDR3 DNA sequence: TGTGCCAGCGGACTAGCGACTAGCACAGATACGCAGTATTTT. Its protein is CASGLATSTDTQYF.